The entry below describes one TCR beta chain. What it recognizes is unknown. These data are taken from a study of T cell responses to AZD1222 COVID-19 vaccine. Whole-study context: Recipients boosted at about 4 weeks or about 12 weeks are pooled. Study outcomes and limitations: Increases in Spike-specific TCR breadth and depth were seen after two AZD1222 doses. The study found vaccine-associated CD4 TCRs spanning spike, dominant at 160-218 and 743-854. Repertoires were sampled only after the peak T cell response.

Sequencing used immunoSEQ multiplex PCR; TCRdb keeps in-frame clones, though not all of them. Here the sample spans 150,000 or so clones, about 90% being singletons. V was clipped by 4 bases and J by 4 bases, with 9 bases between them. The CDR3 covers 13 residues. Germline CDR1 reads MGHRA; CDR2 reads YSYEKL. The clonotype comes from an adult in good health. V and J are TRBV4-1 and TRBJ2-3; D is uncertain. Sequenced material: peripheral blood, taken on day 0 of AZD1222 vaccination. CDR3 protein: CASSPQVADTQYF. The CDR3, as DNA: TGCGCCAGCAGCCCGCAAGTCGCAGATACGCAGTATTTT.